The table lists the clone carrying this T cell receptor (beta chain) with a few counts. Assay used: immunoSEQ multiplex PCR; TCRdb lists only in-frame clones, some missing. The table has around 1,000,000 clones, around three quarters seen once. This sample was taken from a study of shared clonotypes between healthy human individuals. Study at large: Every donor yielded three CD4 naive, three CD4 memory, two CD8 naive and one CD8 memory plate.

This CDR3 has 16 amino acids. The V segment lost 0 bases and the J segment 3 bases; nucleotides outside the gene matches: 3. Germline V CDR1 and CDR2: SGDLS, YYNGEE. Recent acute infections and vaccinations were absent in the healthy HIV-negative adult donors. Nashville, Tennessee was home to all donors, who were Caucasian adults. Researchers partitioned CD4+ cells into CD45RA+ naive and CD45RA-negative memory subsets. The sequence was collected from a man younger than 35 in good health. Some clones in this sample may be carry-over from other donors' samples. The sample was memory CD4+ T cells from PBMCs. The subset was: CD45RA-negative fraction. The V gene is TRBV9, the J gene TRBJ2-3, with 11 bases that match TRBD2. The chain's CDR3 is CASSVDLAGGTDTQYF. DNA for the CDR3: TGTGCCAGCAGCGTAGACCTAGCGGGAGGAACAGATACGCAGTATTTT.